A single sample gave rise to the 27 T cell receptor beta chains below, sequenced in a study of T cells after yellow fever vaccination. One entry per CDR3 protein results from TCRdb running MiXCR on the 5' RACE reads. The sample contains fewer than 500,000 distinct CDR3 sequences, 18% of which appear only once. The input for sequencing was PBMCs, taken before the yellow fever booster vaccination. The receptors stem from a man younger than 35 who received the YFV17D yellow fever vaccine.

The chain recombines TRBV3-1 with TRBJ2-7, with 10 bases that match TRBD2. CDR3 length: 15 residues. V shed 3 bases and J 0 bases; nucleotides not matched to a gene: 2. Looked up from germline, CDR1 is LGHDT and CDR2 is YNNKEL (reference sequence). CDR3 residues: CASSQASGGSYEQYF. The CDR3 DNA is TGTGCCAGCAGCCAGGCTAGCGGGGGCTCCTACGAGCAGTACTTC.

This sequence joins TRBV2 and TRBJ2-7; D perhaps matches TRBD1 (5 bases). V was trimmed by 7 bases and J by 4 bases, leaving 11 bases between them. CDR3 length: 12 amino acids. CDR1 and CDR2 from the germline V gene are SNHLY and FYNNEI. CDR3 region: CASMDQGYEQYV. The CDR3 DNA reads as TGTGCCAGCATGGACCAGGGTTACGAGCAGTACGTC.

The CDR3 protein is CASSLVSAGNTIYF. In DNA form, the CDR3 reads TGCGCCAGCAGCTTGGTGTCAGCGGGAAACACCATATATTTT. The rearrangement links TRBV5-1 to TRBJ1-3; D uncertain. The length of the CDR3 is 14 residues. V was cut by 0 bases and J by 4 bases, with 8 bases left in between. Per the germline V gene, CDR1 is SGHRS and CDR2 is YFSETQ.

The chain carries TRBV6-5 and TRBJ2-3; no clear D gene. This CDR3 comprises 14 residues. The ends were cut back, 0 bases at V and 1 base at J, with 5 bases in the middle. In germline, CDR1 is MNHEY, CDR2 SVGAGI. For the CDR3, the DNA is TGTGCCAGCAGTTACTCGACCCGCACAGATACGCAGTATTTT. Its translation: CASSYSTRTDTQYF.

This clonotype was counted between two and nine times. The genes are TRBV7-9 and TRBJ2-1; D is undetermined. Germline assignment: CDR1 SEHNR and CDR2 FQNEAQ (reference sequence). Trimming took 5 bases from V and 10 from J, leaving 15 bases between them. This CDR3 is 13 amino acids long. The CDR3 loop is CASSLEASREQFF. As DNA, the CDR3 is TGTGCCAGCAGCCTAGAGGCGTCGAGGGAGCAGTTCTTC.

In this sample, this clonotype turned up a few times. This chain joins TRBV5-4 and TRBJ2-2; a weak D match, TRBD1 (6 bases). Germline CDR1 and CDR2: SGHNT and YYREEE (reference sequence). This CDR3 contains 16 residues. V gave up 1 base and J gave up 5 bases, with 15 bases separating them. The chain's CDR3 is CASSLSQGSLTGELFF. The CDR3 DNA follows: TGTGCCAGCAGCTTGTCACAGGGAAGCCTGACCGGGGAGCTGTTTTTT.

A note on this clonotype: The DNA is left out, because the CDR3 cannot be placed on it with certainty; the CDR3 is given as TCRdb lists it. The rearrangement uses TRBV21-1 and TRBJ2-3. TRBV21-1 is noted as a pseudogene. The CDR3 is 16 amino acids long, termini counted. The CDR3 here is CASSKAVAGGTDTQYF.

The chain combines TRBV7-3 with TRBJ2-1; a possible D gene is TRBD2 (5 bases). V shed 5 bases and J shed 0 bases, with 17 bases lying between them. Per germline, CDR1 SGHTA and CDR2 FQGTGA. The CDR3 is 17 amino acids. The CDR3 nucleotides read TGTGCCAGCAGCAACCACCCGGTGGGGAGCTCCTACAATGAGCAGTTCTTC. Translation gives CASSNHPVGSSYNEQFF.

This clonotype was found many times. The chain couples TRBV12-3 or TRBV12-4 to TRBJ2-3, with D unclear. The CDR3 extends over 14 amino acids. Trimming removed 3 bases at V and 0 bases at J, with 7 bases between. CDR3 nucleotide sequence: TGTGCCAGCAGTTTCATGGGGAGCACAGATACGCAGTATTTT. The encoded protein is CASSFMGSTDTQYF.

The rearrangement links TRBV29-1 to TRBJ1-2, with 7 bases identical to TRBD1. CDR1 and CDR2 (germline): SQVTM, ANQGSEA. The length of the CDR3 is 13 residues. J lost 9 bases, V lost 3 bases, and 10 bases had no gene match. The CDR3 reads CSVEFRQGGSYTF. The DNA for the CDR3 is TGCAGCGTTGAGTTTCGACAGGGTGGAAGCTACACCTTC.

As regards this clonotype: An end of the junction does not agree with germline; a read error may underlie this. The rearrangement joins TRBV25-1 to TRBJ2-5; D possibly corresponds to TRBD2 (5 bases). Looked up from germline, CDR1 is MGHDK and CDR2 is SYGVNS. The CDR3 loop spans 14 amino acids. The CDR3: CASSEEGLGEAQYF. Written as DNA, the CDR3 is TGTGCCAGCAGTGAAGAGGGCCTTGGAGAGGCCCAGTACTTC. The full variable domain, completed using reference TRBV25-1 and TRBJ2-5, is EADIYQTPRYLVIGTGKKITLECSQTMGHDKMYWYQQDPGMELHLIHYSYGVNSTEKGDLSSESTVSRIRTEHFPLTLESARPSHTSQYLCASSEEGLGEAQYFGPGTRLLVL.

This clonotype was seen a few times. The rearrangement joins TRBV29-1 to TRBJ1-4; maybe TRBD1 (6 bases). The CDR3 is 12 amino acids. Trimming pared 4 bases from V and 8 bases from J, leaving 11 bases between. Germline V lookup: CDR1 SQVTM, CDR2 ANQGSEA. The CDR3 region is CSVAQGSEKLFF. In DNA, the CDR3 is TGCAGCGTTGCACAGGGTAGCGAAAAACTGTTTTTT.

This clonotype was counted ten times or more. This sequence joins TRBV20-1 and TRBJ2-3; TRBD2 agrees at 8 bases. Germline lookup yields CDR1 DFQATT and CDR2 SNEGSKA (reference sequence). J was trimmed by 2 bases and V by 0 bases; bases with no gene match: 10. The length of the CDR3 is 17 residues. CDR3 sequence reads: CSARDGGLAGHTDTQYF. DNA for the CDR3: TGCAGTGCTAGAGATGGGGGGCTAGCGGGCCACACAGATACGCAGTATTTT.

This CDR3 is CASSFPGGGGEQFF. The DNA of the CDR3 is TGTGCCAGCAGTTTTCCAGGAGGTGGAGGCGAGCAGTTCTTC. The chain recombines TRBV7-9 with TRBJ2-1, with D maybe TRBD2 (5 bases). V lost 6 bases and J 10 bases, leaving 19 bases between the germline ends. CDR3 length equals 14 residues. Germline assignment: CDR1 SEHNR and CDR2 FQNEAQ (reference sequence).

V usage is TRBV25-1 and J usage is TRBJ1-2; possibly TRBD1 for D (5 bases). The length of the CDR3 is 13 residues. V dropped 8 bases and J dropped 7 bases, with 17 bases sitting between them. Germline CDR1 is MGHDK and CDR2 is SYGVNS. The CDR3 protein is CASCRVFGGGYTF. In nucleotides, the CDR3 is TGTGCCAGCTGTCGTGTGTTTGGGGGTGGCTACACCTTC.

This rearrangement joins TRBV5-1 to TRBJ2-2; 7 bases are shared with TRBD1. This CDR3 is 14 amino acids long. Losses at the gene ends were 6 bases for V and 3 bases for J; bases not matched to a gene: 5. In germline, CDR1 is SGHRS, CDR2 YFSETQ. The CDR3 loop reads CASTTDRDTGELFF. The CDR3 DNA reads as TGCGCCAGCACCACCGACAGGGACACCGGGGAGCTGTTTTTT. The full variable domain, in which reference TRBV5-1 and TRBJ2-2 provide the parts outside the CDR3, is KAGVTQTPRYLIKTRGQQVTLSCSPISGHRSVSWYQQTPGQGLQFLFEYFSETQRNKGNFPGRFSGRQFSNSRSEMNVSTLELGDSALYLCASTTDRDTGELFFGEGSRLTVL.

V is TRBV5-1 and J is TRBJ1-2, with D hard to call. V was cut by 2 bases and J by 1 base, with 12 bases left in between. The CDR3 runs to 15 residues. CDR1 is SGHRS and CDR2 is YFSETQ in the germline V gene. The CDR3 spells CASSFMDGYNYGYTF. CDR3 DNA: TGCGCCAGCAGCTTCATGGACGGTTATAACTATGGCTACACCTTC.

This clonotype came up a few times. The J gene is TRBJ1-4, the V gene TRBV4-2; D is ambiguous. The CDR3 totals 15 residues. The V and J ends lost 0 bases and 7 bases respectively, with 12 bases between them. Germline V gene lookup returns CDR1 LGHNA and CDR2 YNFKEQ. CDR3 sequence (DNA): TGTGCCAGCAGCCAAGAAGGCGGGGTTAGTGAAAAACTGTTTTTT. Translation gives CASSQEGGVSEKLFF.

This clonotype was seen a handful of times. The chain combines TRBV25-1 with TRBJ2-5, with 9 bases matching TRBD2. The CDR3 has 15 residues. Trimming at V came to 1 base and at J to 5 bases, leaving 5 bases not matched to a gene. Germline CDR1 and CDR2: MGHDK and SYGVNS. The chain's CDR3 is CASSELAGGRETQYF. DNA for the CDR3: TGTGCCAGCAGTGAATTGGCGGGGGGGCGGGAGACCCAGTACTTC.

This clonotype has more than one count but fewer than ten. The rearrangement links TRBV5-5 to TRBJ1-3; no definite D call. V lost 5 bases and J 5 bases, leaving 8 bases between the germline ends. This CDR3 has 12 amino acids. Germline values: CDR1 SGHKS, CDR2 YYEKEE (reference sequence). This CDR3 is CASRVERNTIYF. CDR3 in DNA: TGTGCCAGCAGGGTGGAAAGAAACACCATATATTTT.

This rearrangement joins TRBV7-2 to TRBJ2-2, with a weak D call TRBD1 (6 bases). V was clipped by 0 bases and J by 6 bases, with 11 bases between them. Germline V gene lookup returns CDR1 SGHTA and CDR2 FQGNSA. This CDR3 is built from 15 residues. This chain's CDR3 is CASSLAHRVSGELFF. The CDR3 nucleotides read TGTGCCAGCAGCTTAGCCCACAGGGTCTCCGGGGAGCTGTTTTTT. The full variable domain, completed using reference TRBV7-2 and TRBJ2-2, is GAGVSQSPSNKVTEKGKDVELRCDPISGHTALYWYRQSLGQGLEFLIYFQGNSAPDKSGLPSDRFSAERTGGSVSTLTIQRTQQEDSAVYLCASSLAHRVSGELFFGEGSRLTVL.

CDR3 nucleotides: TGCAGCGTTGGAATAGCCATGAACACTGAAGCTTTCTTT. Translating gives CSVGIAMNTEAFF. The rearrangement uses TRBV29-1 and TRBJ1-1; D gene ambiguous. The germline CDR1 and CDR2 sequences are SQVTM and ANQGSEA. Trimming took off 4 bases at V and 0 bases at J, with 9 bases between the two ends. The CDR3 length is 13 residues.

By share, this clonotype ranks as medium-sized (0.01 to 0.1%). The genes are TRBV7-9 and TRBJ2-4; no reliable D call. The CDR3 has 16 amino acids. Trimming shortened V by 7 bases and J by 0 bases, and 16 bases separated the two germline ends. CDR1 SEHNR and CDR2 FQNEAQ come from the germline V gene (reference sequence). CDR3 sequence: CASTPPEELAKNIQYF. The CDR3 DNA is TGTGCCAGCACCCCTCCAGAGGAACTAGCCAAAAACATTCAGTACTTC.

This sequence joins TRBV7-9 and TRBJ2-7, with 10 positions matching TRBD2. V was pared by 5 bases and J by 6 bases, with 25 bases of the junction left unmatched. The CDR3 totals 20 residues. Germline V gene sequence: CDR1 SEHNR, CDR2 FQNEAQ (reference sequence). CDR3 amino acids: CASSPNPVLAGAIRGLEQYV. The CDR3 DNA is TGTGCCAGCAGCCCAAACCCTGTCCTAGCGGGGGCCATTAGAGGCCTCGAGCAGTACGTC.

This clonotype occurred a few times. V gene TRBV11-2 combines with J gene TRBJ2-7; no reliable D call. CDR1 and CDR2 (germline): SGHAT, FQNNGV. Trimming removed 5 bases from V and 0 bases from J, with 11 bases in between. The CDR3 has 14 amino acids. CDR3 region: CASSPQGSSYEQYF. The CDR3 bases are TGTGCCAGCAGCCCTCAAGGAAGCTCCTACGAGCAGTACTTC.

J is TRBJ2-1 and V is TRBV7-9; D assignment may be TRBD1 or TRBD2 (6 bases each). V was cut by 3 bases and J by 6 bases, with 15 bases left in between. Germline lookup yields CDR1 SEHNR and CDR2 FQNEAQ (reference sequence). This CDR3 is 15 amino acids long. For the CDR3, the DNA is TGTGCCAGCAGCTTCCCGGGGGCCTTCCCCAATGAGCAGTTCTTC. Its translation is CASSFPGAFPNEQFF.

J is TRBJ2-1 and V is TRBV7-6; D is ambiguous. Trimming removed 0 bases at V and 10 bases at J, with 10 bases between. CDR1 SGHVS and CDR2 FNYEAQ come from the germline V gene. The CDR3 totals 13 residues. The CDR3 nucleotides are TGTGCCAGCAGCTTAGCCCCCCAGAAGGAGCAGTTCTTC. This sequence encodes CASSLAPQKEQFF. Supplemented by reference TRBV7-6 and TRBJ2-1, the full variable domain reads GAGVSQSPRYKVTKRGQDVALRCDPISGHVSLYWYRQALGQGPEFLTYFNYEAQQDKSGLPNDRFSAERPEGSISTLTIQRTEQRDSAMYRCASSLAPQKEQFFGPGTRLTVL.